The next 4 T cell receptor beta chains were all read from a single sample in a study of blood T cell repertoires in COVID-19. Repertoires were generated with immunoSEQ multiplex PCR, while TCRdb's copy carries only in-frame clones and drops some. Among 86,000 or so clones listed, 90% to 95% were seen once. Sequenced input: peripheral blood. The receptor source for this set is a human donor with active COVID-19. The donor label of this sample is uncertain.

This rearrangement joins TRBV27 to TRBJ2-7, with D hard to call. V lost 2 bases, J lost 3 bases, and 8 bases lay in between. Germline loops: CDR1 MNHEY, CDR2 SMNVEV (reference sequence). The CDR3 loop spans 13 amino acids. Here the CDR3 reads CASSLGVDYEQYF. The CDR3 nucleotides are TGTGCCAGCAGTTTAGGAGTAGACTACGAGCAGTACTTC.

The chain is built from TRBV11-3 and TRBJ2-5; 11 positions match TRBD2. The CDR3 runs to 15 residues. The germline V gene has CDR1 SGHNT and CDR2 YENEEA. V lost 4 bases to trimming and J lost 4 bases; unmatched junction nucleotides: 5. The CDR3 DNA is TGTGCCAGCAGCTCCGGACTAGCGGGCGGAGAGACCCAGTACTTC. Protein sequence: CASSSGLAGGETQYF.

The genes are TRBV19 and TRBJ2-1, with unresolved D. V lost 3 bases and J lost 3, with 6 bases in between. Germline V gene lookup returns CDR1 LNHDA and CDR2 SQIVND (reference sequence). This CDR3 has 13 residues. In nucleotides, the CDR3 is TGTGCCAGTAGTATCACAGACTACAATGAGCAGTTCTTC. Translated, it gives CASSITDYNEQFF.

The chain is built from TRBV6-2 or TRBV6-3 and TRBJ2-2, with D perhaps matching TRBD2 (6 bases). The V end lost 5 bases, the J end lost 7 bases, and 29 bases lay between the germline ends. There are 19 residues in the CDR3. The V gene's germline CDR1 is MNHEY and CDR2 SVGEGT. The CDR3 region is CASSRTTMPPSRPGGELFF. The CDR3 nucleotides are TGTGCCAGCAGTCGGACTACCATGCCACCCTCCCGCCCCGGCGGGGAGCTGTTTTTT.